The 24 T cell receptor beta chains below all came from one sample that was sequenced in a study of Ad26.COV2.S vaccination and SARS-CoV-2 variants. Sequencing was performed with immunoSEQ multiplex PCR; in TCRdb, only in-frame clones are kept and a portion is missing. Of roughly 420,000 clones listed, around 87% were seen once; the top ten hold about 3.6%. The treatment is: some 20 received Ad26.COV2.S at low or high dose, single or two shots; roughly five received placebo; per-sample allocation not given. The investigators took samples on day 63 after the first vaccine or placebo injection. Source: peripheral blood, taken in a trial of Ad26.COV2.S vaccine versus placebo. The source of these receptors is a person between 18 and 59 years old who received the Ad26.COV2.S COVID-19 vaccine or a placebo.

This chain connects TRBV30 to TRBJ1-6; 8 bases line up with TRBD1. The CDR3 is 13 residues long. Losses at the gene ends were 3 bases for V and 8 bases for J; bases not matched to a gene: 3. The germline V gene has CDR1 GTSNPN and CDR2 SVGIG (reference sequence). This CDR3 is CAWRVQGDSPLHF. The CDR3 DNA follows: TGTGCCTGGAGGGTACAGGGGGATTCACCCCTCCACTTT.

The J gene is TRBJ2-7, the V gene TRBV30; D perhaps matches TRBD2 (5 bases). This CDR3 is 17 amino acids long. In germline, CDR1 is GTSNPN, CDR2 SVGIG (reference sequence). Trimming shortened V by 2 bases and J by 2 bases, and 22 bases separated the two germline ends. In DNA form, the CDR3 reads TGTGCCTGGAGTCAATACTTCGACCTTCTGAGGGCCTACGAGCAGTACTTC. Translated, it gives CAWSQYFDLLRAYEQYF.

The chain employs TRBV5-1 and TRBJ1-2, with D unclear. From germline, CDR1 is SGHRS and CDR2 YFSETQ. This CDR3 has 14 amino acids. V was trimmed by 1 base and J by 0 bases, leaving 7 bases between them. This chain's CDR3 is CASSLTKTNYGYTF. The CDR3 DNA reads TGCGCCAGCAGCTTGACGAAGACTAACTATGGCTACACCTTC.

This sequence joins TRBV2 and TRBJ2-5; 9 bases align to TRBD2. Per germline, CDR1 SNHLY and CDR2 FYNNEI. Germline trimming cut 2 bases from V and 4 bases from J; bases unmatched to any gene: 17. The CDR3 runs 19 residues. Here the CDR3 reads CASSERSEDRIAGAETQYF. Here the CDR3 DNA reads TGTGCCAGCAGTGAAAGGTCCGAAGACCGTATAGCGGGGGCAGAGACCCAGTACTTC.

This sequence joins TRBV9 and TRBJ2-3; D is possibly TRBD2 (5 bases). The CDR3 is 14 amino acids. Germline V CDR1 and CDR2: SGDLS, YYNGEE. The V and J ends lost 3 bases and 6 bases respectively, with 14 bases between them. CDR3 coding DNA: TGTGCCAGCAGCGGCGCCGTGTCGGGGGATACGCAGTATTTT. Protein product: CASSGAVSGDTQYF.

This chain links TRBV19 with TRBJ1-6; D remains unclear. The ends were cut back, 6 bases at V and 7 bases at J, with 7 bases in the middle. Germline V gene data show CDR1 as LNHDA and CDR2 as SQIVND (reference sequence). The CDR3 totals 12 residues. CDR3: CASRDRNSPLHF. In nucleotides, the CDR3 is TGTGCCAGTAGGGATAGGAATTCACCCCTCCACTTT.

V and J are TRBV4-1 and TRBJ1-3; D gene ambiguous. The CDR3 has 14 residues. The germline V gene has CDR1 MGHRA and CDR2 YSYEKL. Deletions cut 1 base from V and 2 bases from J, with 6 bases between. CDR3 region: CASSQADPGNTIYF. In DNA, the CDR3 is TGCGCCAGCAGCCAAGCCGATCCTGGAAACACCATATATTTT.

This chain joins TRBV4-3 and TRBJ2-7, with TRBD2 as a possible D gene (5 bases). The V end lost 2 bases, the J end lost 0 bases, and 20 bases lay between the germline ends. The germline V gene encodes CDR1 LGHNA and CDR2 YSLEER. The CDR3 spans 18 residues. Here the CDR3 DNA reads TGCGCCAGCAGCCAACAAAAGGGTATCGGACGGGACTCCTACGAGCAGTACTTC. Its protein product is CASSQQKGIGRDSYEQYF.

This clone appeared once. V gene TRBV5-8 combines with J gene TRBJ2-1; 10 bases align to TRBD1. V shed 7 bases and J 8 bases; nucleotides not matched to a gene: 9. The germline V gene has CDR1 SGHTS and CDR2 YDEGEE. The CDR3 has 14 residues. The CDR3 here is CASLPGQGYDEQFF. Written as DNA, the CDR3 is TGTGCCAGCTTGCCGGGACAGGGGTATGATGAGCAGTTCTTC.

J is TRBJ1-1 and V is TRBV19; a weak D match, TRBD1 (5 bases). From germline, CDR1 is LNHDA and CDR2 SQIVND (reference sequence). The CDR3 consists of 12 residues. Trimming took off 9 bases at V and 11 bases at J, with 19 bases between the two ends. The CDR3 loop is CASRAGQLGAFF. The DNA for the CDR3 is TGTGCCAGCAGGGCTGGCCAGCTGGGGGCTTTCTTT.

This sequence joins TRBV7-9 and TRBJ2-1, with 11 bases lining up with TRBD2. V lost 5 bases and J lost 9; bases outside the gene matches: 3. CDR3 length: 13 amino acids. The germline V gene has CDR1 SEHNR and CDR2 FQNEAQ (reference sequence). CDR3 nucleotides: TGTGCCAGCAGCCAGGGACTAGCGGCTGAGCAGTTCTTC. Translation: CASSQGLAAEQFF.

V gene TRBV19 combines with J gene TRBJ2-6; perhaps TRBD1 as D (6 bases). CDR3 length: 18 residues. Germline V gives CDR1 LNHDA, CDR2 SQIVND (reference sequence). Trimming pared 3 bases from V and 0 bases from J, leaving 15 bases between. The CDR3 is CASSMDRDIYSGANVLTF. DNA for the CDR3: TGTGCCAGTAGTATGGACCGGGACATATACTCTGGGGCCAACGTCCTGACTTTC.

The rearrangement links TRBV6-6 to TRBJ1-4; perhaps TRBD1 as D (5 bases). The CDR3 consists of 12 residues. V lost 7 bases, J lost 6 bases, and 9 bases lay in between. Germline CDR1 and CDR2: MNHNY and SVGAGI (reference sequence). The CDR3 sequence: CASTGPDEKLFF. The CDR3 bases are TGTGCCAGCACAGGGCCCGATGAAAAACTGTTTTTT.

The CDR3 here is CASSLTVGRQETQYF. The CDR3, as DNA: TGTGCCAGCAGCTTAACGGTCGGCAGACAAGAGACCCAGTACTTC. This chain links TRBV7-3 with TRBJ2-5; D is unclear. Germline CDR1 SGHTA, CDR2 FQGTGA. V was trimmed by 0 bases and J by 2 bases, leaving 10 bases between them. The CDR3 is 15 amino acids.

J is TRBJ2-7 and V is TRBV4-2; TRBD2 aligns across 7 bases. Losses at the gene ends were 3 bases for V and 1 base for J; bases not matched to a gene: 9. CDR1 is LGHNA and CDR2 is YNFKEQ in the germline V gene. The CDR3 length is 16 residues. The CDR3 sequence: CASSQEEGAGSYEQYF. The CDR3 DNA sequence: TGTGCCAGCAGCCAGGAGGAGGGAGCGGGGTCCTACGAGCAGTACTTC.

The chain carries TRBV2 and TRBJ1-1, with 12 bases aligning to TRBD1. CDR1 and CDR2 from the germline V gene are SNHLY and FYNNEI. The V segment lost 6 bases and the J segment 5 bases; nucleotides outside the gene matches: 7. This CDR3 spans 15 amino acids. The CDR3 protein is CASRGQGADGTEAFF. The CDR3 bases are TGTGCCAGCAGGGGACAGGGGGCCGACGGAACTGAAGCTTTCTTT.

The rearrangement uses TRBV19 and TRBJ2-3, with 7 bases lining up with TRBD1. The CDR3 totals 16 residues. Germline V gives CDR1 LNHDA, CDR2 SQIVND (reference sequence). The V gene end was trimmed by 5 bases and the J gene end by 0 bases; junction bases not matched to a gene: 8. For the CDR3, the DNA is TGTGCCAGTAGTGTCGGGACAGAACTTAGCACAGATACGCAGTATTTT. Encoded protein: CASSVGTELSTDTQYF.

The chain uses TRBV6-1 and TRBJ1-5; no clear D. The germline V gene has CDR1 MNHNS and CDR2 SASEGT. Trimming left V 0 bases short and J 4 bases short, with 16 bases between. The CDR3 is made up of 17 amino acids. The CDR3 DNA reads as TGTGCCAGCAGTGAAGCCTGGGAAGCATCACAAAATCAGCCCCAGCATTTT. The encoded protein is CASSEAWEASQNQPQHF.

The rearrangement joins TRBV6-5 to TRBJ1-5; 9 bases map to TRBD1. The V gene end was trimmed by 5 bases and the J gene end by 5 bases; junction bases not matched to a gene: 4. The CDR3 extends over 14 amino acids. The V gene's germline CDR1 is MNHEY and CDR2 SVGAGI. CDR3 sequence: CASSNRDRDQPQHF. The CDR3, as DNA: TGTGCCAGCAGTAACCGGGACAGGGATCAGCCCCAGCATTTT.

The CDR3 DNA sequence: TGCGCCAGCAGCCAAGATTACGATGTCCTGGAGACCCAGTACTTC. Amino acids: CASSQDYDVLETQYF. This chain links TRBV4-3 with TRBJ2-5; no clear D. This CDR3 has 15 residues. Germline loops: CDR1 LGHNA, CDR2 YSLEER. V dropped 0 bases and J dropped 5 bases, with 13 bases sitting between them.

The chain links TRBV13 to TRBJ2-7, with a weak D call TRBD1 (5 bases). CDR3 length equals 17 residues. Germline values: CDR1 PRHDT, CDR2 FYEKMQ (reference sequence). Trimming took 3 bases from V and 3 from J, leaving 21 bases between them. CDR3 nucleotides: TGTGCCAGCAGCTTCAGACCCTGGGGCAGGGTAGGCTACGAGCAGTACTTC. Protein sequence: CASSFRPWGRVGYEQYF.

The chain joins TRBV30 to TRBJ1-5; TRBD1 is a possible D gene (5 bases). Germline V CDR1 and CDR2: GTSNPN, SVGIG (reference sequence). Trimming removed 3 bases at V and 6 bases at J, with 12 bases between. The CDR3 spans 13 residues. The chain's CDR3 is CAWSEGRSQPQHF. The CDR3 bases are TGTGCCTGGAGCGAGGGGAGAAGTCAGCCCCAGCATTTT.

CDR3 bases: TGTGCCAGCAGTGTTCCCCTGACAGGAGACAATGAGCAGTTCTTC. The encoded protein is CASSVPLTGDNEQFF. V gene TRBV2 combines with J gene TRBJ2-1, with D perhaps matching TRBD1 (6 bases). The CDR3 spans 15 residues. Deletions cut 4 bases from V and 5 bases from J, with 15 bases between. From germline, CDR1 is SNHLY and CDR2 FYNNEI.

The chain links TRBV2 to TRBJ2-7; TRBD1 agrees at 9 bases. V shed 8 bases and J 4 bases; nucleotides not matched to a gene: 9. CDR1 and CDR2 from the germline V gene are SNHLY and FYNNEI. The CDR3 has 14 amino acids. The CDR3 DNA is TGTGCCAGCGGTCGGGACAGGGCGTCGTACGAGCAGTACTTC. Translating it yields CASGRDRASYEQYF.